Below are 23 T cell receptor beta chains sequenced from a single sample in a study of technical replicates of blood from a handful of donors. Using immunoSEQ multiplex PCR, the repertoire was profiled, and TCRdb retains in-frame clones only, with some absent. Here the sample spans 70,000 to 80,000 clones, about 96% being singletons. Sequences were obtained from T cells isolated from PBMCs. The source of these receptors is a human donor in good health.

This chain connects TRBV2 to TRBJ1-1, with 9 positions matching TRBD1. This CDR3 has 12 amino acids. The J segment lost 10 bases and the V segment lost 7 bases, leaving 7 bases of the junction unmatched. Germline CDR1 reads SNHLY; CDR2 reads FYNNEI. The DNA for the CDR3 is TGTGCCAGCACGGACAGGGGATTAGTAGCTTTCTTT. Encoded protein: CASTDRGLVAFF.

The genes are TRBV5-8 and TRBJ2-3; 7 nucleotides match TRBD2. V gave up 0 bases and J gave up 3 bases; unmatched junction bases: 4. Germline lookup yields CDR1 SGHTS and CDR2 YDEGEE. This CDR3 has 15 residues. In nucleotides, the CDR3 is TGTGCCAGCAGCTTGGCGGTGGGGGGGACAGATACGCAGTATTTT. Amino acid sequence: CASSLAVGGTDTQYF.

This clone has only a few counts. In DNA, the CDR3 is TGTGCCAGCAGCGCAGTGAACACTGAAGCTTTCTTT. Translation: CASSAVNTEAFF. The rearrangement joins TRBV9 to TRBJ1-1; D is undetermined. Trimming pared 3 bases from V and 0 bases from J, leaving 3 bases between. The CDR3 has 12 amino acids. CDR1 and CDR2 (germline): SGDLS, YYNGEE.

This clone was counted a single time. The chain employs TRBV10-3 and TRBJ1-2; D is possibly TRBD1 (6 bases). This CDR3 is built from 13 residues. The germline CDR1 and CDR2 sequences are ENHRY and SYGVKD. Between the trimmed V and J ends, which lost 7 bases and 8 bases, there was a span of 17 bases. The chain's CDR3 is CAIKEQGLGGYTF. The CDR3 DNA is TGTGCCATCAAGGAACAGGGCCTGGGAGGCTACACCTTC.

This clone showed up just once. This chain joins TRBV11-2 and TRBJ1-1, with a tentative D call TRBD1 (5 bases). The CDR3 sequence is 15 residues long. CDR1 is SGHAT, CDR2 FQNNGV, per germline. The V and J ends lost 1 base and 1 base respectively, with 10 bases between them. CDR3 sequence (DNA): TGTGCCAGCAGCTTAGCAAGGCAGGGGAACACTGAAGCTTTCTTT. Amino acids: CASSLARQGNTEAFF.

The CDR3 spells CASSVGLAGAFTDTQYF. DNA for the CDR3: TGTGCCAGCAGCGTAGGGCTAGCGGGGGCCTTCACAGATACGCAGTATTTT. This chain connects TRBV9 to TRBJ2-3; 10 bases match TRBD2. The junction had 6 bases not matched to a gene; V was cut back by 0 bases and J by 2 bases. There are 17 residues in the CDR3. The germline gives CDR1 SGDLS, CDR2 YYNGEE. The entire variable domain, with the rest obtained from reference TRBV9 and TRBJ2-3, is as follows: DSGVTQTPKHLITATGQRVTLRCSPRSGDLSVYWYQQSLDQGLQFLIQYYNGEERAKGNILERFSAQQFPDLHSELNLSSLELGDSALYFCASSVGLAGAFTDTQYFGPGTRLTVL.

The chain has TRBV28 and TRBJ1-5, with a tentative D call TRBD1 (5 bases). The CDR3 length is 18 residues. Germline CDR1 MDHEN, CDR2 SYDVKM. The ends were cut back, 4 bases at V and 5 bases at J, with 24 bases in the middle. Here the CDR3 DNA reads TGTGCCAGCAGTTATATCCTCCCCTTAGGCAGGGTGGATCAGCCCCAGCATTTT. Translation: CASSYILPLGRVDQPQHF.

The genes are TRBV5-6 and TRBJ2-2; D ambiguous. Germline CDR1 and CDR2: SGHDT and YYEEEE. Trimming took 2 bases from V and 4 from J, leaving 18 bases between them. The CDR3 sequence is 17 residues long. CDR3 protein: CASSFILATPATGELFF. The CDR3 DNA reads TGTGCCAGCAGCTTCATATTAGCCACCCCGGCCACCGGGGAGCTGTTTTTT.

The genes are TRBV2 and TRBJ1-2, with 9 bases that match TRBD1. Germline V gene data show CDR1 as SNHLY and CDR2 as FYNNEI. The CDR3 runs to 14 residues. Trimming took 5 bases from V and 4 from J; bases not matched to a gene: 5. The CDR3 region is CASSPGQGTYGYTF. The CDR3, as DNA: TGTGCCAGCAGTCCCGGACAGGGGACCTATGGCTACACCTTC.

This chain joins TRBV9 and TRBJ1-4, with D tentatively TRBD1 (6 bases). This CDR3 has 14 amino acids. The germline V gene encodes CDR1 SGDLS and CDR2 YYNGEE. The ends were cut back, 3 bases at V and 7 bases at J, with 13 bases in the middle. CDR3 sequence (DNA): TGTGCCAGCAGCGCGGCGGGGGCGGGTGAAAAACTGTTTTTT. This codes for CASSAAGAGEKLFF. Full variable domain (remainder filled in from reference TRBV9 and TRBJ1-4): DSGVTQTPKHLITATGQRVTLRCSPRSGDLSVYWYQQSLDQGLQFLIQYYNGEERAKGNILERFSAQQFPDLHSELNLSSLELGDSALYFCASSAAGAGEKLFFGSGTQLSVL.

The genes are TRBV4-2 and TRBJ2-2, with TRBD1 matching over 7 bases. CDR3 length equals 16 residues. V shed 3 bases, J shed 0 bases, and the junction held 4 bases outside the gene matches. CDR1 is LGHNA, CDR2 YNFKEQ, per germline. The CDR3 nucleotides read TGTGCCAGCAGCCACAGGGACAGAACGAACACCGGGGAGCTGTTTTTT. Its translation: CASSHRDRTNTGELFF.

This rearrangement joins TRBV2 to TRBJ2-2; 13 bases align to TRBD2. The CDR3 loop spans 18 amino acids. CDR1 is SNHLY, CDR2 FYNNEI, per germline. The J segment lost 0 bases and the V segment lost 6 bases, leaving 7 bases of the junction unmatched. Here the CDR3 DNA reads TGTGCCAGCAGGAGACTAGCGGGAGGCCCTACGAACACCGGGGAGCTGTTTTTT. It translates to CASRRLAGGPTNTGELFF.

This clone was seen just once. The rearrangement links TRBV4-1 to TRBJ1-4; D possibly corresponds to TRBD1 (5 bases). V lost 0 bases and J 7 bases, leaving 15 bases between the germline ends. This CDR3 has 16 residues. Per germline, CDR1 MGHRA and CDR2 YSYEKL. This chain's CDR3 is CASSQEVGGRGEKLFF. The CDR3 DNA reads TGCGCCAGCAGCCAAGAAGTGGGTGGGAGGGGTGAAAAACTGTTTTTT.

This clone was counted a single time. The genes are TRBV4-1 and TRBJ2-5, with D perhaps matching TRBD2 (6 bases). Germline V gene sequence: CDR1 MGHRA, CDR2 YSYEKL. CDR3 length equals 13 residues. The V end was cut by 4 bases, the J end by 5 bases, with 11 bases between. In nucleotides, the CDR3 is TGCGCCAGCAGCCTCGGGGGAGAGGAGACCCAGTACTTC. Translating gives CASSLGGEETQYF.

The V and J genes are TRBV9 and TRBJ2-7; 9 positions match TRBD2. This CDR3 contains 15 residues. Germline V CDR1 and CDR2: SGDLS, YYNGEE. V trimming: 1 base; J trimming: 3 bases; junction bases outside the gene matches: 5. CDR3 protein: CASSVSGGSHYEQYF. The CDR3 bases are TGTGCCAGCAGCGTAAGCGGGGGGTCCCACTACGAGCAGTACTTC.

This clone occurred once. The chain joins TRBV18 to TRBJ2-5, with D perhaps matching TRBD2 (6 bases). Trimming cost V 3 bases and J 5 bases, with 13 bases left between them. There are 14 residues in the CDR3. CDR1 is KGHSH, CDR2 LQKENI, per germline. The CDR3 spells CASSPRRGRETQYF. The CDR3 region has the DNA TGTGCCAGCTCACCGAGGCGGGGTCGGGAGACCCAGTACTTC.

The V gene is TRBV11-2, the J gene TRBJ1-5, with 12 bases identical to TRBD1. CDR3 length: 16 amino acids. Trimming removed 5 bases from V and 3 bases from J; junction bases left unmatched: 5. Germline V gives CDR1 SGHAT, CDR2 FQNNGV. The CDR3, as DNA: TGTGCCAGCAGCCTCCGGGACAGGGGGCTCAATCAGCCCCAGCATTTT. Translating gives CASSLRDRGLNQPQHF.

The chain recombines TRBV5-5 with TRBJ2-7; the D gene is possibly TRBD1 (6 bases). This CDR3 is 15 amino acids long. In germline, CDR1 is SGHKS, CDR2 YYEKEE (reference sequence). V dropped 5 bases and J dropped 6 bases, with 21 bases sitting between them. CDR3 residues: CASSQIPGQGPEQYF. The CDR3 DNA is TGTGCCAGCAGTCAAATCCCGGGACAAGGACCCGAGCAGTACTTC.

The chain is built from TRBV5-1 and TRBJ2-5, with 8 bases identical to TRBD2. Germline CDR1 reads SGHRS; CDR2 reads YFSETQ. This CDR3 has 14 amino acids. Trimming took 4 bases from V and 5 from J; bases not matched to a gene: 7. CDR3 DNA: TGCGCCAGCAGCCCGGGACCGGGGGGGGAGACCCAGTACTTC. This gives the protein CASSPGPGGETQYF.

This clone was detected only once. The V call is TRBV10-1, the J call TRBJ2-1; D perhaps matches TRBD1 (6 bases). Per germline, CDR1 WNHNN and CDR2 SYGVQD (reference sequence). This CDR3 has 12 residues. V lost 2 bases and J 10 bases, leaving 9 bases between the germline ends. DNA of the CDR3: TGCGCCAGCAGTGAGGGTACAGGGGAGCAGTTCTTC. Its translation is CASSEGTGEQFF.

CDR3 protein: CASRGGTGVSGELFF. In DNA, the CDR3 is TGTGCCAGCAGAGGCGGGACAGGGGTTTCCGGGGAGCTGTTTTTT. The J gene is TRBJ2-2, the V gene TRBV5-4; 10 nucleotides align to TRBD1. After removal of 5 bases from V and 6 bases from J, the junction contained 7 bases not matched to a gene. This CDR3 region has 15 residues. Germline loops: CDR1 SGHNT, CDR2 YYREEE (reference sequence).

This chain uses TRBV4-1 with TRBJ2-7; 7 positions match TRBD2. J was trimmed by 2 bases and V by 4 bases; bases with no gene match: 2. CDR3 length: 13 amino acids. Germline loops: CDR1 MGHRA, CDR2 YSYEKL. CDR3 sequence (DNA): TGCGCCAGCAGCCCGGGGGGAGCCTACGAGCAGTACTTC. This sequence encodes CASSPGGAYEQYF.

J is TRBJ2-3 and V is TRBV19; 8 bases are a match to TRBD2. Per the germline V gene, CDR1 is LNHDA and CDR2 is SQIVND (reference sequence). J was trimmed by 0 bases and V by 3 bases; bases with no gene match: 5. The CDR3 consists of 16 residues. As DNA, the CDR3 is TGTGCCAGTAGTATGGACGGACTAGCAAGCACAGATACGCAGTATTTT. As protein: CASSMDGLASTDTQYF.